The clone carrying this TCR beta chain was detected once. The CDR3 extends over 16 amino acids. The V segment lost 6 bases and the J segment 1 base; nucleotides outside the gene matches: 7. CDR1 LNHDA and CDR2 SQIVND come from the germline V gene (reference sequence). The entry originates in a study of long-term antiretroviral therapy in people with HIV. An immunoSEQ assay, version v3.0, was performed at survey level. Clones were sequenced by immunoSEQ multiplex PCR, and TCRdb holds only the in-frame ones, with some missing. The sample includes just under 40,000 clones, about 86% of them seen just once.

The clonotype originates from a woman aged 18-29 years with HIV. The chain combines TRBV19 with TRBJ2-3; 10 nucleotides agree with TRBD2. Sample: unsorted PBMCs, taken just before starting antiretroviral therapy. The DNA of the CDR3 is TGTGCCAGTAGCGCTAGCGGGAGAATAGGCACAGATACGCAGTATTTT. Residues: CASSASGRIGTDTQYF.